This record concerns one T cell receptor (beta chain) sequence. The source of the sample is a study of shared clonotypes between healthy human individuals. This table comes from immunoSEQ multiplex PCR, and its TCRdb copy is limited to in-frame clones, with some not included. The sample has 950,000 to 1,100,000 clones, approximately 72% seen once. This TCR derives from a man aged 18 to 30 in good health. The specimen was memory CD4+ T cells sorted from blood. The subset: CD45RA-negative fraction.

CDR3 region: CASSPPTAGRVTGELFF. DNA for the CDR3: TGCGCCAGCAGCCCCCCAACGGCAGGCCGGGTCACCGGGGAGCTGTTTTTT. This chain joins TRBV4-1 and TRBJ2-2; D unresolved. With 4 bases removed from V and 4 bases from J, the gap between germline ends came to 19 bases. CDR1 MGHRA and CDR2 YSYEKL come from the germline V gene. The CDR3 covers 17 residues.